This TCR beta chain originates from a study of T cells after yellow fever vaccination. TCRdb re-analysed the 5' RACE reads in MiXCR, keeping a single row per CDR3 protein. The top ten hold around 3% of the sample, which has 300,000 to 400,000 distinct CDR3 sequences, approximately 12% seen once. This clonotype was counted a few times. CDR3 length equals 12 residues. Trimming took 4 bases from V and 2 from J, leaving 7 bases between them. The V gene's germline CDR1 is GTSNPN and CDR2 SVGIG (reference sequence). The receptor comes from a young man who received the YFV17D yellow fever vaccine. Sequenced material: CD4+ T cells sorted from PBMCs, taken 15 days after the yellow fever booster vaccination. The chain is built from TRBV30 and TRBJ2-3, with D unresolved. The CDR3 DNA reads TGTGCCTGGAACCGACCCACAGATACGCAGTATTTT. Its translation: CAWNRPTDTQYF.